This T cell receptor (beta chain) was sequenced in a study of blood T cell repertoires in COVID-19. Turning to the study itself: Sources were T cells, B-cell-depleted T cells, or PBMCs; the material itself was cDNA or gDNA.

In the study's own analysis: For nucleated cells, counts were estimated from reference gene primer amplification. Clones were read by immunoSEQ multiplex PCR, and TCRdb kept only the in-frame ones, dropping some. The V and J calls and clone size are taken from that table; D and trimming were inferred from the DNA. This table has 200,000 to 250,000 clones, roughly 83% appearing once. Enrolled during active infection, Seattle patients were then followed longitudinally. Sample: peripheral blood. The TCR comes from a woman older than 75 with COVID-19, enrolled during active disease.

The CDR3: CASSLEGYLSGDTQYF. CDR3 nucleotide sequence: TGCGCCAGCAGCTTGGAAGGATATCTAAGCGGAGATACGCAGTATTTT. The rearrangement uses TRBV5-1 and TRBJ2-3, with a weak D call TRBD2 (5 bases). Germline values: CDR1 SGHRS, CDR2 YFSETQ. V shed 0 bases and J shed 5 bases, with 16 bases lying between them. The CDR3 is made up of 16 amino acids.